Shown below are 5 T cell receptor beta chains from a single sample sequenced in a study of monozygotic twins with inflammatory bowel disease. TCRdb reprocessed the 5' RACE reads and reports one entry per CDR3 protein, with no DNA. In total, the table holds under 200,000 distinct CDR3 sequences. Sequences were obtained from blood. The source of these receptors is a human donor with ulcerative colitis or Crohn's disease, or a healthy co-twin of an affected twin (not recorded which).

The chain carries TRBV3-1 and TRBJ2-5; no DNA is available, so the TRBD2 call from TCRdb remains unchecked. Germline V gene data show CDR1 as LGHDT and CDR2 as YNNKEL (reference sequence). The CDR3 is 18 residues long. The chain's CDR3 is CASSQRLPGLAGRETQYF.

This chain uses TRBV7-2 with TRBJ2-2; the TRBD2 assignment by TCRdb is unverifiable without DNA. Per germline, CDR1 SGHTA and CDR2 FQGNSA. This CDR3 is built from 14 residues. The CDR3 is CASSPAFNTGELFF. Variable domain in full (rest from reference TRBV7-2 and TRBJ2-2): GAGVSQSPSNKVTEKGKDVELRCDPISGHTALYWYRQSLGQGLEFLIYFQGNSAPDKSGLPSDRFSAERTGGSVSTLTIQRTQQEDSAVYLCASSPAFNTGELFFGEGSRLTVL.

The CDR3 reads CSAPTSAHYEQYF. The genes are TRBV20-1 and TRBJ2-7; the TCRdb D gene call, TRBD2, has no DNA to confirm it. This CDR3 has 13 amino acids. Looked up from germline, CDR1 is DFQATT and CDR2 is SNEGSKA (reference sequence).

The chain couples TRBV27 to TRBJ1-6; TCRdb's assignment of TRBD1 cannot be checked, as there is no DNA. The CDR3 loop spans 19 amino acids. The germline V gene has CDR1 MNHEY and CDR2 SMNVEV (reference sequence). CDR3 amino acids: CASTTMHTAGVKGQNPLHF.

The chain recombines TRBV7-3 with TRBJ1-6. Germline lookup yields CDR1 SGHTA and CDR2 FQGTGA. CDR3 length equals 13 residues. This chain's CDR3 is CASSLKEGSPLHF.